The 25 T cell receptor beta chains below come from one sample, sequenced in a study of T-cell reconstitution after alpha-beta-depleted transplantation in children listed by TCRdb under 2016. The library came from PCR. For sequencing, an Illumina HiSeq 2500 was employed. TCR library preparation used molecular barcoding, with unique molecular identifiers applied to normalize quantification of the TCRbeta repertoire. TCRdb's own reprocessing of the public reads used fastp at Q25 and MiXCR and kept productive beta chains. Entries that share a CDR3 protein sequence are merged under the most common genes and DNA. The sample contains 250,000 to 350,000 distinct CDR3 sequences, approximately 9.6% of them found a single time. Jointly, the top ten make up over 9% of the sample. The sequences come from PBMCs from the stem cell graft donor, collected from the stem cell graft. The receptors stem from a human donor who donated a stem cell graft to a child with SCID.

This clonotype occurred a few times. The V call is TRBV5-1, the J call TRBJ2-3; D might be TRBD1 (5 bases). The germline V and J ends were trimmed by 8 bases and 0 bases, with 10 bases remaining between them. Germline loops: CDR1 SGHRS, CDR2 YFSETQ. This CDR3 region has 13 residues. CDR3 in amino acids: CASSDTSTDTQYF. As DNA, the CDR3 is TGCGCCAGTTCGGACACGAGCACAGATACGCAGTATTTT. The full variable domain, in which reference TRBV5-1 and TRBJ2-3 provide the parts outside the CDR3, is KAGVTQTPRYLIKTRGQQVTLSCSPISGHRSVSWYQQTPGQGLQFLFEYFSETQRNKGNFPGRFSGRQFSNSRSEMNVSTLELGDSALYLCASSDTSTDTQYFGPGTRLTVL.

V gene TRBV24-1 combines with J gene TRBJ2-1; TRBD1 matches at 7 bases. Per germline, CDR1 KGHDR and CDR2 SFDVKD. CDR3 size: 14 residues. Unmatched junction bases numbered 2, after V lost 1 base and J lost 6 bases. This chain's CDR3 is CATSDFRDSNEQFF. CDR3 DNA sequence: TGTGCCACCAGTGATTTTAGGGACAGCAATGAGCAGTTCTTC.

J is TRBJ2-1 and V is TRBV20-1; D is undetermined. V was shortened by 0 bases and J by 9 bases, with 6 bases between the two germline ends. This CDR3 contains 11 residues. CDR1 and CDR2 (germline): DFQATT, SNEGSKA (reference sequence). CDR3 residues: CSAREVAEQFF. The CDR3 DNA reads TGCAGTGCTAGAGAAGTAGCTGAGCAGTTCTTC.

The V gene is TRBV7-2, the J gene TRBJ2-1; TRBD1 might be the D (7 bases). Trimming shortened V by 2 bases and J by 9 bases, and 17 bases separated the two germline ends. This CDR3 contains 15 residues. Germline CDR1 is SGHTA and CDR2 is FQGNSA. The chain's CDR3 is CASSLIVEGAGEQFF. CDR3 DNA sequence: TGTGCCAGCAGCTTAATAGTGGAGGGGGCTGGTGAGCAGTTCTTC. The full variable domain, completed using reference TRBV7-2 and TRBJ2-1, is GAGVSQSPSNKVTEKGKDVELRCDPISGHTALYWYRQSLGQGLEFLIYFQGNSAPDKSGLPSDRFSAERTGGSVSTLTIQRTQQEDSAVYLCASSLIVEGAGEQFFGPGTRLTVL.

The chain recombines TRBV7-9 with TRBJ2-1; TRBD1 matches at 7 bases. J gave up 4 bases and V 4 bases, and 13 bases lay outside the gene matches. CDR3 length: 17 residues. The germline V gene has CDR1 SEHNR and CDR2 FQNEAQ (reference sequence). The CDR3 loop reads CASSSNLDRALYNEQFF. The CDR3 bases are TGTGCCAGCAGCTCAAACCTCGACAGGGCCCTATACAATGAGCAGTTCTTC.

This clonotype was counted a few times. The CDR3 DNA sequence: TGCGCCAGCAGCTCGGGACAGGGAATGTATACAGATACGCAGTATTTT. It encodes CASSSGQGMYTDTQYF. The V call is TRBV5-1, the J call TRBJ2-3, with TRBD1 matching over 9 bases. CDR1 is SGHRS, CDR2 YFSETQ, per germline. The junction had 8 bases not matched to a gene; V was cut back by 3 bases and J by 3 bases. This CDR3 is built from 16 residues.

The sample holds many counts of this clonotype. CDR3 sequence (DNA): TGCGCCAGCAGGCCTGAAAACTATGGCTACACCTTC. Translated: CASRPENYGYTF. V gene TRBV5-1 combines with J gene TRBJ1-2; no reliable D call. Germline assignment: CDR1 SGHRS and CDR2 YFSETQ. V lost 5 bases to trimming and J lost 2 bases, with 7 bases between them. The CDR3 runs to 12 residues.

This clonotype was seen a handful of times. The rearrangement joins TRBV7-8 to TRBJ1-1; D is ambiguous. CDR3 length: 14 amino acids. V was shortened by 4 bases and J by 3 bases, with 12 bases between the two germline ends. The germline gives CDR1 SGHVS, CDR2 FQNEAQ. CDR3 DNA: TGTGCCAGCAGCTCCCCAGGAAGCTACACTGAAGCTTTCTTT. This sequence encodes CASSSPGSYTEAFF. Variable domain in full (rest from reference TRBV7-8 and TRBJ1-1): GAGVSQSPRYKVAKRGQDVALRCDPISGHVSLFWYQQALGQGPEFLTYFQNEAQLDKSGLPSDRFFAERPEGSVSTLKIQRTQQEDSAVYLCASSSPGSYTEAFFGQGTRLTVV.

This clonotype has a count of ten or more. The chain carries TRBV5-1 and TRBJ2-6, with 9 bases lining up with TRBD2. The CDR3 sequence is 18 residues long. V lost 4 bases to trimming and J lost 0 bases; unmatched junction nucleotides: 8. Germline V lookup: CDR1 SGHRS, CDR2 YFSETQ. This chain's CDR3 is CASSHRTSDRSGANVLTF. As DNA, the CDR3 is TGCGCCAGCAGCCATCGGACTAGCGACCGCTCTGGGGCCAACGTCCTGACTTTC.

This clonotype was observed a handful of times. V and J are TRBV5-1 and TRBJ2-6; no firm D call. Germline CDR1 and CDR2: SGHRS and YFSETQ. The V end was cut by 0 bases, the J end by 13 bases, with 11 bases between. The CDR3 has 13 residues. This CDR3 is CASSLGQAGVLTF. The CDR3 DNA is TGCGCCAGCAGCTTGGGCCAGGCCGGGGTCCTGACTTTC. The complete variable domain, with remaining parts taken from reference TRBV5-1 and TRBJ2-6, reads KAGVTQTPRYLIKTRGQQVTLSCSPISGHRSVSWYQQTPGQGLQFLFEYFSETQRNKGNFPGRFSGRQFSNSRSEMNVSTLELGDSALYLCASSLGQAGVLTFGAGSRLTVL.

This clonotype was counted ten times or more. V gene TRBV5-1 combines with J gene TRBJ2-1; 9 bases match TRBD1. In germline, CDR1 is SGHRS, CDR2 YFSETQ. Losses at the gene ends were 4 bases for V and 8 bases for J; bases not matched to a gene: 7. This CDR3 is 14 amino acids long. CDR3 sequence reads: CASSRDRENDEQFF. The CDR3 DNA sequence: TGCGCCAGCAGCCGGGACAGGGAAAACGATGAGCAGTTCTTC.

This clonotype was counted between two and nine times. The J gene is TRBJ2-3, the V gene TRBV7-2, with 10 nucleotides matching TRBD2. Germline loops: CDR1 SGHTA, CDR2 FQGNSA. With V trimmed by 1 base and J by 2 bases, 3 bases remained unmatched. The CDR3 runs 16 residues. In DNA, the CDR3 is TGTGCCAGCAGCTTAGGTCTAGCGGGGGCCACAGATACGCAGTATTTT. Its protein is CASSLGLAGATDTQYF.

The chain couples TRBV12-3 or TRBV12-4 to TRBJ2-1, with 9 bases fitting TRBD2. V lost 2 bases to trimming and J lost 5 bases; unmatched junction nucleotides: 7. This CDR3 is 16 amino acids long. The CDR3 is CASSLFLRGGHNEQFF. The CDR3 region has the DNA TGTGCCAGCAGTTTATTTCTGCGGGGGGGTCACAATGAGCAGTTCTTC.

This clonotype occurred a few times. Relative to the germline gene, one junction end is altered; a read error may explain this. This rearrangement joins TRBV4-1 to TRBJ2-2; D gene ambiguous. Per germline, CDR1 MGHRA and CDR2 YSYEKL. The CDR3 is 12 amino acids. The DNA of the CDR3 is TGCGCCAGTTCTATTAGGGCCGGCGAGCTGTTTTTT. This encodes CASSIRAGELFF.

V gene TRBV12-3 or TRBV12-4 combines with J gene TRBJ1-5, with D unresolved. The V end lost 6 bases, the J end lost 2 bases, and 14 bases lay between the germline ends. This CDR3 comprises 15 residues. The CDR3 is CASSPGTRGNQPQHF. Here the CDR3 DNA reads TGTGCCAGCAGCCCGGGAACCCGAGGCAATCAGCCCCAGCATTTT.

This clonotype has just a few counts. The chain couples TRBV6-2 or TRBV6-3 to TRBJ1-2; D is ambiguous. Trimming removed 2 bases at V and 10 bases at J, with 8 bases between. This CDR3 has 11 amino acids. The germline gives CDR1 MNHEY, CDR2 SVGEGT. The CDR3 loop reads CASSYERVYTF. Here the CDR3 DNA reads TGTGCCAGCAGTTACGAGCGGGTCTACACCTTC.

This clonotype came up a few times. The J gene is TRBJ2-5, the V gene TRBV20-1, with 7 bases lining up with TRBD1. The CDR3 is made up of 16 amino acids. Per the germline V gene, CDR1 is DFQATT and CDR2 is SNEGSKA (reference sequence). The CDR3 sequence is CSVNRGRLARQETQYF. In DNA form, the CDR3 reads TGCAGCGTAAACAGGGGACGGTTAGCACGGCAAGAGACCCAGTACTTC.

This clonotype appeared a few times. The chain combines TRBV3-1 with TRBJ2-5, with D perhaps being TRBD1 or TRBD2 (6 bases each). The V gene's germline CDR1 is LGHDT and CDR2 YNNKEL (reference sequence). The CDR3 consists of 16 residues. Between the trimmed V and J ends, which lost 1 base and 4 bases, there was a span of 16 bases. CDR3 in DNA: TGTGCCAGCAGCCAAGTTTGGGGGGCTCACGGAGAGACCCAGTACTTC. Its protein is CASSQVWGAHGETQYF.

This clonotype was picked up a small number of times. This chain links TRBV12-3 or TRBV12-4 with TRBJ1-5; D uncertain. The CDR3 contains 13 residues. V lost 7 bases and J 4 bases, leaving 11 bases between the germline ends. The CDR3 coding sequence is TGTGCCAGCACCCCCGTGATTAATCAGCCCCAGCATTTT. Residues: CASTPVINQPQHF.

The CDR3 is CASRTLRDRDHNEQFF. In DNA, the CDR3 is TGTGCCAGCAGAACCCTTCGGGACAGGGATCACAATGAGCAGTTCTTC. The rearrangement uses TRBV28 and TRBJ2-1; TRBD1 aligns across 9 bases. Germline V gene lookup returns CDR1 MDHEN and CDR2 SYDVKM. Trimming at V came to 6 bases and at J to 5 bases, leaving 11 bases not matched to a gene. The CDR3 contains 16 residues. The whole variable domain, remainder taken from reference TRBV28 and TRBJ2-1, is DVKVTQSSRYLVKRTGEKVFLECVQDMDHENMFWYRQDPGLGLRLIYFSYDVKMKEKGDIPEGYSVSREKKERFSLILESASTNQTSMYLCASRTLRDRDHNEQFFGPGTRLTVL.

This chain connects TRBV7-8 to TRBJ2-1; 9 bases line up with TRBD2. From germline, CDR1 is SGHVS and CDR2 FQNEAQ. V trimming: 4 bases; J trimming: 9 bases; junction bases outside the gene matches: 10. This CDR3 is built from 15 residues. This CDR3 is CASSSSVSGGPEQFF. Here the CDR3 DNA reads TGTGCCAGCAGCTCTTCGGTTAGCGGGGGACCTGAGCAGTTCTTC. The variable domain in full, with the rest retrieved from reference TRBV7-8 and TRBJ2-1, is GAGVSQSPRYKVAKRGQDVALRCDPISGHVSLFWYQQALGQGPEFLTYFQNEAQLDKSGLPSDRFFAERPEGSVSTLKIQRTQQEDSAVYLCASSSSVSGGPEQFFGPGTRLTVL.

The J gene is TRBJ2-5, the V gene TRBV7-9; 7 bases match TRBD2. Trimming at V came to 11 bases and at J to 5 bases, leaving 11 bases not matched to a gene. The CDR3 totals 13 residues. The germline CDR1 and CDR2 sequences are SEHNR and FQNEAQ (reference sequence). In DNA form, the CDR3 reads TGTGCCCTAGGGGAGGGTGGGGCGGAGACCCAGTACTTC. The encoded protein is CALGEGGAETQYF.

The chain couples TRBV12-3 or TRBV12-4 to TRBJ1-4, with a possible D match to TRBD1 (5 bases). Deletions cut 5 bases from V and 7 bases from J, with 23 bases between. This CDR3 comprises 17 residues. The CDR3 DNA reads as TGTGCCAGCAGTCCCTGGCCGGGATCCGGGAGGGGTGAAAAACTGTTTTTT. This codes for CASSPWPGSGRGEKLFF.

The chain's CDR3 is CARLSGVGELFF. CDR3 bases: TGTGCCAGACTTTCGGGTGTCGGGGAGCTGTTTTTT. This chain joins TRBV7-2 and TRBJ2-2; D remains unclear. The CDR3 contains 12 residues. CDR1 is SGHTA and CDR2 is FQGNSA in the germline V gene. V was trimmed by 9 bases and J by 7 bases, leaving 12 bases between them.

This clonotype was picked up a small number of times. The CDR3 region has the DNA TGCGCCAGCAGCCCCGGGACAGGGGGTAGCGAGCAGTACTTC. Translated: CASSPGTGGSEQYF. The chain couples TRBV5-1 to TRBJ2-7, with 11 nucleotides matching TRBD1. The J segment lost 6 bases and the V segment lost 4 bases, leaving 6 bases of the junction unmatched. The germline V gene has CDR1 SGHRS and CDR2 YFSETQ. The CDR3 has 14 residues.